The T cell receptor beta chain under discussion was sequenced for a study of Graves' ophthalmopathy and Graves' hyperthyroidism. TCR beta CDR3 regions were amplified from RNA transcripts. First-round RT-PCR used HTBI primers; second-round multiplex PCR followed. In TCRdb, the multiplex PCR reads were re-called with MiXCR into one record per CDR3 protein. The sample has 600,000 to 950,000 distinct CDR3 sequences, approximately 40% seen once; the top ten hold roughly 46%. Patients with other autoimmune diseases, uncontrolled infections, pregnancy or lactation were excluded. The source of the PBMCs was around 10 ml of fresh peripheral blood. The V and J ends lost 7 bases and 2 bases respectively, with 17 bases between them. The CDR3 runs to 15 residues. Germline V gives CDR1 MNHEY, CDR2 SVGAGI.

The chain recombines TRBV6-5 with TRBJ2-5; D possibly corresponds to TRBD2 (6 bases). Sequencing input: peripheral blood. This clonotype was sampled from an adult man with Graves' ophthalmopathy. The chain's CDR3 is CASNRHRGGQETQYF. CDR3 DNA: TGTGCCAGCAATAGACACCGCGGAGGGCAAGAGACCCAGTACTTC.